A selection of T cell receptor beta chains follows, all from one sample in a study of T-cell memory formation after mild COVID-19. TCRdb reprocessed the 5' RACE reads via MiXCR and lists one record per CDR3 protein. The sample shows more than 150,000 distinct CDR3 sequences, 20% to 25% of them seen only once. The material sequenced was PBMCs or a T cell subset sorted from them (not recorded which). The receptors come from an adult woman who had mild COVID-19 (a few samples of this study predate the infection). Cell type and time point are not known. The CDR3 runs from the conserved cysteine through the conserved F or W. The D gene is left open where the match is weak. The size field is filled for only some rows; it gives once, few, many or a size class.

v_gene,j_gene,d_gene,abundance,CDR3nt,CDR3aa
TRBV9,TRBJ2-7,TRBD1,.,TGTGCCAGCAGCGGACAGGGGGATCGTGCCTACGAGCAGTACTTC,CASSGQGDRAYEQYF
TRBV4-3,TRBJ2-3,.,.,TGCGCCAGCAGCCCAAACCAACAGACTAGGAAGGGAGATACGCAGTATTTT,CASSPNQQTRKGDTQYF
TRBV2,TRBJ2-6,.,.,TGTGCCAGCAGTGAGAACAGGGTGTCTGGGGCCAACGTCCTGACTTTC,CASSENRVSGANVLTF
TRBV7-9,TRBJ2-3,TRBD1,.,TGTGCCAGCAGCTACATAGGACAGGGGTACGATACGCAGTATTTT,CASSYIGQGYDTQYF
TRBV11-2,TRBJ1-6,.,.,TGTGCCAGCAGCTTAGCTAACCGGGACGGGTATAATTCACCCCTCCACTTT,CASSLANRDGYNSPLHF
TRBV9,TRBJ1-2,TRBD1,.,TGTGCCAGCAGCGTAAACCGGGACAGCGCTAACTATGGCTACACCTTC,CASSVNRDSANYGYTF
TRBV12-3/TRBV12-4,TRBJ1-1,TRBD1,.,TGTGCCAGCAGTTTCCCCAGCCCCGGGAGGGGGCGATCCACTGAAGCTTTCTTT,CASSFPSPGRGRSTEAFF
TRBV7-2,TRBJ2-7,TRBD2,many,TGTGCCAGCAGCTTAGGCACGGGAGGGCGCTCCTCCTACGAGCAGTACTTC,CASSLGTGGRSSYEQYF
TRBV7-2,TRBJ2-7,.,.,TGTGCCAGAGGGGGGCAGTACTTC,CARGGQYF
TRBV5-1,TRBJ2-7,TRBD1,few,TGCGCCAGCAGCCCGGGGACAGGGGAGAACAACGAGCAGTACTTC,CASSPGTGENNEQYF
TRBV14,TRBJ2-5,TRBD2,.,TGTGCCAGCAGCCACTCACTAGCGGAACAAGAGACCCAGTACTTC,CASSHSLAEQETQYF
TRBV6-5,TRBJ2-7,TRBD2,few,TGTGCCAGCAGTCCAGGACTAGTCCGCGAGCAGTACTTC,CASSPGLVREQYF
TRBV13,TRBJ1-2,.,.,TGTGCCAGCAGCTTAGGCACTACGCGGGGCTACACCTTC,CASSLGTTRGYTF
TRBV11-2,TRBJ2-1,.,few,TGTGCCAGCAGCCCGAGGGGGGGGGTTTACCATGAGCAGTTCTTC,CASSPRGGVYHEQFF
TRBV6-5,TRBJ2-3,.,.,TGTGCCAGCAGCCTTCAGGGAGATACGCAGTATTTT,CASSLQGDTQYF
TRBV12-3/TRBV12-4,TRBJ2-3,.,.,TGTGCCAGCAGTAGCACCAGGGGCACAGATACGCAGTATTTT,CASSSTRGTDTQYF
TRBV9,TRBJ2-7,TRBD2,few,TGTGCCAGCAGCGTAGAGGGACGGGAGGACGAGCAGTACTTC,CASSVEGREDEQYF
TRBV11-2,TRBJ2-7,.,.,TGTGCCAGCAGCTTCGACCGGGGGCCCTACGAGCAGTACTTC,CASSFDRGPYEQYF
TRBV2,TRBJ2-5,TRBD2,few,TGTGCCAGCAGTGAAGATCCTAGCGGCAAAGAGACCCAGTACTTC,CASSEDPSGKETQYF
TRBV13,TRBJ2-1,.,.,TGTGCCAGCAGCTTCCAGGGTTATAATGAGCAGTTCTTC,CASSFQGYNEQFF
TRBV5-6,TRBJ2-1,TRBD1,medium-sized,TGTGCCAGCAGCCCGCCGGGACAGCACAATGAGCAGTTCTTC,CASSPPGQHNEQFF
TRBV4-2,TRBJ2-7,TRBD2,.,TGTGCCAGCAGCTCCGGGACTAGCGGGAACTACGAGCAGTACTTC,CASSSGTSGNYEQYF
TRBV5-1,TRBJ2-7,TRBD1,many,TGCGCCAGCAGCTTAGACAGGGGATCCTACGAGCAGTACTTC,CASSLDRGSYEQYF
TRBV12-3/TRBV12-4,TRBJ2-5,.,few,TGTGCCAGCAGCCCCTCTGGGACCCAGTACTTC,CASSPSGTQYF
TRBV11-2,TRBJ2-7,.,few,TGTGCCAGCAGCATATCACAGGCTCCCGAGCAGTACTTC,CASSISQAPEQYF
TRBV4-3,TRBJ2-1,TRBD2,.,TGCGCCAGCAGCCAGGGGCTAGCGGACTTCTACGATGAGCAGTTCTTC,CASSQGLADFYDEQFF
TRBV2,TRBJ2-1,.,.,TGTGCCAGTCCCCCGGAGAAGCGGGCTAACAATGAGCAGTTCTTC,CASPPEKRANNEQFF
TRBV15,TRBJ2-5,TRBD2,.,TGTGCCACCAGACCCCTGGCGGGAGGAGAGACCCAGTACTTC,CATRPLAGGETQYF
TRBV12-3/TRBV12-4,TRBJ2-6,.,.,TGTGCCAGCCCCGGGGCCAACGTCCTGACTTTC,CASPGANVLTF
TRBV7-9,TRBJ1-2,.,.,TGTGCCAGCAGCTCCACCCTGGGGTCCGGAATTCATGGCTACACCTTC,CASSSTLGSGIHGYTF
TRBV5-6,TRBJ1-2,TRBD1,.,TGTGCCAGCAGCTTAGGGACAGGCGGCGTCTACACCTTC,CASSLGTGGVYTF
TRBV7-9,TRBJ1-4,.,.,TGTGCCAGCAGCTTATTTTTACCTGACAGGAAGAATGAAAAACTGTTTTTT,CASSLFLPDRKNEKLFF
TRBV6-6,TRBJ2-1,TRBD2,.,TGTGCCAGCAGTTACTCCCCTGGGAGGGAGCCCAACAATGAGCAGTTCTTC,CASSYSPGREPNNEQFF
TRBV11-2,TRBJ1-4,.,few,TGTGCCAGCAGCTTAGTATGGGGGGCAGATGAAAAACTGTTTTTT,CASSLVWGADEKLFF
TRBV9,TRBJ2-3,TRBD2,few,TGTGCCAGCAGCGTAGCGGGGGGGAACACAGATACGCAGTATTTT,CASSVAGGNTDTQYF
TRBV19,TRBJ2-1,.,few,TGTGCCAGTAGTCCCCTTGAGCAGAGCTCCTACAATGAGCAGTTCTTC,CASSPLEQSSYNEQFF
TRBV7-6,TRBJ2-1,.,.,TGTGCCAGCAGCTTAGTGGTAGGGGGGAGAGCCTACAATGAGCAGTTCTTC,CASSLVVGGRAYNEQFF
TRBV7-6,TRBJ1-4,.,medium-sized,TGTGCCAGCAGCTTGAGGGTGCAAGAAAAACTGTTTTTT,CASSLRVQEKLFF
TRBV12-3/TRBV12-4,TRBJ2-7,.,.,TGTGCCAGCAGTTTAGGGTGGGGGTACGAGCAGTACTTC,CASSLGWGYEQYF
TRBV7-9,TRBJ1-5,TRBD1,few,TGTGCCAGCAGCCCCCCGACAGGGGATCAGCCCCAGCATTTT,CASSPPTGDQPQHF
TRBV12-3/TRBV12-4,TRBJ2-3,.,few,TGTGCCAGCAGGACTGATCCTTTTCGCACAGATACGCAGTATTTT,CASRTDPFRTDTQYF
TRBV5-1,TRBJ2-7,.,few,TGCGCCAGCAGCTTCTGGACAACCTACGAGCAGTACTTC,CASSFWTTYEQYF